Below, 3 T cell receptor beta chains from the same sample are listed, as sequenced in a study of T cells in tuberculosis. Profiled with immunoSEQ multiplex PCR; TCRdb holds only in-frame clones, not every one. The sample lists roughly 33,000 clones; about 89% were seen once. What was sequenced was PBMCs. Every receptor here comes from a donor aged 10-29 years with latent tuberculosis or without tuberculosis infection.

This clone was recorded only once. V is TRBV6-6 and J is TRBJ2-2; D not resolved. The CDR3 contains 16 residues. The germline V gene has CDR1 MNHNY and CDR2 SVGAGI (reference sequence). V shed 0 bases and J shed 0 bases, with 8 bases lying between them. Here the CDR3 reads CASSYSIRANTGELFF. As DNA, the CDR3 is TGTGCCAGCAGTTACTCCATTAGAGCGAACACCGGGGAGCTGTTTTTT.

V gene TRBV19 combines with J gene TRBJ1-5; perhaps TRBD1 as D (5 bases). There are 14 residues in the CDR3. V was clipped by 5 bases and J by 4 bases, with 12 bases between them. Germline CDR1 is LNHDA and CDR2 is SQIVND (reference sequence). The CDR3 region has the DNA TGTGCCAGTAGTTGGACACGTGGAAATCAGCCCCAGCATTTT. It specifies CASSWTRGNQPQHF.

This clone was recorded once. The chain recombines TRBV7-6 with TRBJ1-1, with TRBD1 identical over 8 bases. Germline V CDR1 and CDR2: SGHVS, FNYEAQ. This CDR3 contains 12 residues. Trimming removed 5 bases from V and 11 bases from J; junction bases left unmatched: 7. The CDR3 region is CASSTIQGDAFF. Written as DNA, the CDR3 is TGTGCCAGCAGCACTATACAGGGGGACGCTTTCTTT.